One sample yielded the 6 T cell receptor beta chains listed below, sequenced in a study of tumor-infiltrating lymphocytes in primary liver carcinoma. DNA and RNA were both co-extracted from approximately 20-30 mg of bulk tissue that had not been sorted. TCR beta cDNA was reverse-transcribed from about 0.45 ug of total RNA. The reaction used a constant-region primer and ProtoScript II reverse transcriptase. For TCR beta, libraries were produced by three nested multiplex PCR rounds using slightly modified ARM-PCR. A C-beta reverse primer was combined with TRBV1-TRBV30 forward primers in the first two PCR rounds, and each round had approximately 10 cycles. TCRdb reprocessed the multiplex PCR reads with MiXCR, giving one entry per CDR3 protein. This table holds just over 30,000 distinct CDR3 sequences, around 66% found once. Sequenced: liver tumor tissue from sampling region 3. Documented subset: tumor region T3, left-lateral pole. These receptor sequences come from a young woman with primary liver carcinoma and hepatitis B virus infection.

This clonotype was seen more than once but under ten times. An end of the junction does not agree with germline; a read error may underlie this. The chain recombines TRBV11-2 with TRBJ1-2; D not resolved. This CDR3 is 13 amino acids long. CDR1 is SGHAT and CDR2 is FQNNGV in the germline V gene. This CDR3 is CASSSGMEYGYTF. CDR3 DNA sequence: TGTGCCAGCAGTTCCGGGATGGAATATGGCTACACATTC.

This clonotype was seen a handful of times. The CDR3 DNA sequence: TGTGCCAACAGTCACGACTCGGCTAGCGGGAGTGTCGGCAATGAGCAGTTCTTC. Translation gives CANSHDSASGSVGNEQFF. The rearrangement joins TRBV9 to TRBJ2-1; 10 bases agree with TRBD2. V trimming: 9 bases; J trimming: 6 bases; junction bases outside the gene matches: 21. Germline CDR1 is SGDLS and CDR2 is YYNGEE. The CDR3 is 18 amino acids.

This clonotype is a singleton in its sample. This chain uses TRBV11-2 with TRBJ2-2, with 10 bases that match TRBD2. The CDR3 has 15 residues. The germline V gene encodes CDR1 SGHAT and CDR2 FQNNGV. V shed 5 bases, J shed 11 bases, and the junction held 11 bases outside the gene matches. This CDR3 reads CASSRASGGGGELFF. CDR3 sequence (DNA): TGTGCCAGCAGCCGGGCTAGCGGGGGCGGCGGAGAGCTGTTTTTT.

As for this clonotype: The CDR3 does not end in the conserved phenylalanine or tryptophan, so this is likely a read error. CDR3 bases: TGCAGCGCCTTCCGGGCTAGCGGGAGTAGATCCGATACGCAGTATTCT. It is translated as CSAFRASGSRSDTQYS. The chain links TRBV29-1 to TRBJ2-3, with 10 bases matching TRBD2. The germline V gene has CDR1 SQVTM and CDR2 ANQGSEA. This CDR3 is 16 amino acids long. V was pared by 7 bases and J by 6 bases, with 16 bases of the junction left unmatched.

This clonotype was detected ten times or more. Sequence at one end of the junction differs from germline and may be a read error. The chain links TRBV11-2 to TRBJ1-5; TRBD1 aligns across 8 bases. The CDR3 totals 18 residues. CDR1 is SGHAT, CDR2 FQNNGV, per germline. CDR3 in DNA: TGTGCCAGCAGCTTAGCTGGGACAGGTGAATTATGGAATCAGACCCAGCATTTT. As protein: CASSLAGTGELWNQTQHF.

Remarks on this clonotype: This CDR3 is missing its conserved last phenylalanine or tryptophan, likely due to a read error. The J gene is TRBJ2-1, the V gene TRBV7-9, with D uncertain. The CDR3 runs to 15 residues. Germline V CDR1 and CDR2: SEHNR, FQNEAQ (reference sequence). CDR3 nucleotide sequence: TGTGCCAGCAGCTACCGAAGGGTAGTGGTACATGATCAGTTCCTC. As protein: CASSYRRVVVHDQFL.